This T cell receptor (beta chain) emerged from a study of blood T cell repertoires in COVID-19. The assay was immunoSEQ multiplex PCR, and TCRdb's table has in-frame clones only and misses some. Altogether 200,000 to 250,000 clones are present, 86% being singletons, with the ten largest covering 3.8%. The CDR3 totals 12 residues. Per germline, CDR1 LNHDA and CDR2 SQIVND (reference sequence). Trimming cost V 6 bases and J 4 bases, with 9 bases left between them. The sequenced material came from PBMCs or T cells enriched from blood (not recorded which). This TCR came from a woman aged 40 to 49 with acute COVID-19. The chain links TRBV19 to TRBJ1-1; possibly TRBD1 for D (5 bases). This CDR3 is CASSPRATEAFF. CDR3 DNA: TGTGCCAGTAGCCCCAGGGCCACTGAAGCTTTCTTT.